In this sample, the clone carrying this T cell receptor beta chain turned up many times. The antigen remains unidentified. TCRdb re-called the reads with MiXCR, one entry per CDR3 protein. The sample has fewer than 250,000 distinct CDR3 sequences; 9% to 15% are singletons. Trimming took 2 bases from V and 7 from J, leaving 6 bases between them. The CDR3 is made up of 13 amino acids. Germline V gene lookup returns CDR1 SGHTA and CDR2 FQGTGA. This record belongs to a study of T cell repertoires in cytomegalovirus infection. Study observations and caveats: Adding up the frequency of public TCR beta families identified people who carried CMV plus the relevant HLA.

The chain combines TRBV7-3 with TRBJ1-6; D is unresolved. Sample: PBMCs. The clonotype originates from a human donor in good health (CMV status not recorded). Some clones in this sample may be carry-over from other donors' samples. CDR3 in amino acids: CASSLWWNSPLHF. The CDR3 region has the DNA TGTGCCAGCAGCTTATGGTGGAATTCACCCCTCCACTTT.